Detailed here is one T cell receptor (beta chain). This clone was counted a single time. Its target antigen remains unknown. One base away there is no much larger clone; base qualities are not given. This sample was taken from a study of shared clonotypes between healthy human individuals (dated by TCRdb to 2020 to 2021). Describing the broader study: The cohort comprised two women and a few men aged 18 to 49 years. Per donor, three plates each were used for CD4 naive and CD4 memory, two for CD8 naive, and one for CD8 memory. Blood TCR repertoires of five healthy adults were deeply sequenced to estimate repertoire size and the extent of clonotype sharing between individuals. Libraries were prepared and TCR repertoires were sequenced by different laboratories using diverse techniques, in order to increase sequencing depth and limit assay-specific biases. Each donor's leukapheresis produced roughly between about 0.8 and 10 billion PBMCs. Beyond this particular receptor, the publication reports: Because the study included a small number of donors, the genetic and exposure-history diversity represented was limited. Clonotypes shared by all four sorted-subset donors showed higher generation probabilities than non-shared clonotypes. Naive subsets generally had larger estimated clonotype richness than memory subsets did. Sampling was restricted to blood, and TCR repertoires in tissues likely differ from the TCR repertoires found in blood. Sharing across a few donors was observed for about 4.8% of naive CD4, about 3.2% of naive CD8, 2% to 2.5% of memory CD4, and over 0.3% of memory CD8 clonotypes. Rarefaction of sorted-subset datasets indicated incomplete sequencing despite the large sequencing depth. Pairwise subsampling indicated that sequencing depth was expected to affect the degree of clonotype sharing among donors.

V loses 5 bases of germline sequence and J loses 12 bases, and the interval between the two ends is 17 bases. The CDR3 starts with the cysteine, ends with the phenylalanine, and has 13 residues. CDR3 DNA is the only sequence kept; it has 39 bases, read in frame from the first base. Based on the germline V gene (reference sequence), the CDR1 and CDR2 sequences are SEHNR and FQNEAQ. Using the deep immunoSEQ assay, TCR CDR3 regions were amplified from genomic DNA by multiplex PCR. Extracted genomic DNA from each cell subset was spread evenly across all wells of several immunoSEQ 96-well plates, with each plate serving as a replicate. For sorted subsets, about 200 ng genomic DNA, equal to 30,000 or so T cell genomes, was loaded into each replicate PCR. Purified libraries were quantified with a Qubit 3.0 fluorometer, sized on a Bioanalyzer 2100, and re-quantified with the KAPA Library Quantification kit. Every immunoSEQ 96-well plate was sequenced on a dedicated single-read 150-cycle Illumina NextSeq 550 flow cell. Under the source paper's analysis protocol: Because the immunoSEQ output included only junctional sequences and no quality scores, the filtering could not be the same as the filtering used for full-length reads. To assign V/J genes and CDR3, sequences were annotated using PyIR, a Python wrapper for IgBLAST v1.9, with IMGT germline references. Reads were filtered out if the reads had weak V/J assignments (E-value above 1e-6), no CDR3, stop codons, out-of-frame junctions, or ambiguous translated residues. V3J clonotypes were defined as sequences sharing an identical inferred V gene, J gene, and CDR3 amino acid sequence. To compute the percentage overlap between repertoires, the number of shared unique clonotypes was divided by the size of the smaller repertoire. Three approaches were used to assess repertoire richness: RTK rarefaction, the Chao1 estimator, and Recon v2.1 estimates of unobserved clonotypes. Generation probabilities for all TCRbeta clonotypes obtained by the gDNA method from a handful of donors were computed using OLGA. TCRdb provides this immuneACCESS table in a form limited to in-frame rearrangements. Some clones are lacking; in checked studies, under half of them reflect an unresolved V gene, and why the rest are absent is not known. V, J and clone size derive from that table, while D and trimming were established from the DNA sequence. For this sample there are fewer than 1 million clones; 96% appear just once. The top ten clonotypes cover less than 0.25% of the sample.

CD8 naive samples were obtained by positive selection for CCR7 among CD45RO-negative cells, yielding a CD45RA+CCR7+ population from which TemRA cells were excluded. The donors were healthy, HIV-negative adults who had no recently reported acute infections or vaccinations. All donors were Caucasian adults living in Nashville, Tennessee, USA. Blood was obtained by leukapheresis, after which PBMCs were separated by Ficoll-Histopaque density gradient centrifugation and cryopreserved in liquid nitrogen vapor phase. Analytical flow cytometry was used to check the purity and quantity of every magnetically sorted T cell population. Each sorted fraction had its genomic DNA isolated and then quantified by UV absorbance on a Nanodrop 2000c.

This sequence originates from a man aged 25 to 40 in good health. Sequenced material: naive CD8+ T cells sorted from blood. This sample's cell subset or site label indicates: CD45RA+CCR7+. The sequence joins TRBV7-9 to TRBJ1-5, and perhaps TRBD1 as D gene, on 6 matching bases. The DNA sequence is as follows: TGTGCCAGCAGCGGTGACAGGACGGGGCACCAGCATTTT. Its translation reads: CASSGDRTGHQHF.